One and the same sample provided the 21 T cell receptor beta chains below, sequenced in a study of T cell responses to AZD1222 COVID-19 vaccine. Only in-frame clones appear in the TCRdb table, and some are missing; sequencing was by immunoSEQ multiplex PCR. The data show about 140,000 clones, with approximately 90% seen just once and around 2.8% held by the top ten. The specimen comprised peripheral blood, sampled on day 0 of AZD1222 vaccination. Receptors originate from an adult in good health.

J is TRBJ1-1 and V is TRBV19; the D is unclear. From germline, CDR1 is LNHDA and CDR2 SQIVND (reference sequence). This CDR3 comprises 11 residues. Trimming removed 6 bases at V and 1 base at J, with 3 bases between. For the CDR3, the DNA is TGTGCCAGTAGCCAGAACACTGAAGCTTTCTTT. Protein sequence: CASSQNTEAFF.

This clone showed up just once. This chain joins TRBV7-9 and TRBJ1-5, with D tentatively TRBD1 (5 bases). The CDR3 has 15 residues. Germline V CDR1 and CDR2: SEHNR, FQNEAQ (reference sequence). The V gene lost 3 bases and the J gene lost 0 bases, with 9 bases spanning the gap. CDR3 region: CASSLGGSSNQPQHF. CDR3 sequence (DNA): TGTGCCAGCAGCTTGGGGGGAAGTAGCAATCAGCCCCAGCATTTT.

The gene calls are TRBV10-3 and TRBJ2-7; a weak D match, TRBD2 (6 bases). In germline, CDR1 is ENHRY, CDR2 SYGVKD. The CDR3 sequence is 14 residues long. V dropped 6 bases and J dropped 4 bases, with 16 bases sitting between them. The CDR3 DNA reads as TGTGCCATCAGCCCCGGGACTTGGATGTACGAGCAGTACTTC. Residues: CAISPGTWMYEQYF.

This clone showed up just once. The V and J genes are TRBV11-3 and TRBJ2-7; D is possibly TRBD2 (6 bases). Trimming shortened V by 1 base and J by 3 bases, and 16 bases separated the two germline ends. The CDR3 sequence is 16 residues long. Germline CDR1 SGHNT, CDR2 YENEEA. DNA of the CDR3: TGTGCCAGCAGCTTAGCATTTGGCGGGACCGACTACGAGCAGTACTTC. As protein: CASSLAFGGTDYEQYF.

The chain carries TRBV5-6 and TRBJ1-2; D gene uncertain. The CDR3 sequence is 16 residues long. The V end lost 0 bases, the J end lost 4 bases, and 16 bases lay between the germline ends. CDR1 is SGHDT and CDR2 is YYEEEE in the germline V gene. Here the CDR3 DNA reads TGTGCCAGCAGCTTGGGGGTATTTAGGGAGGGCTATGGCTACACCTTC. Translating gives CASSLGVFREGYGYTF. Full variable domain (rest looked up from reference TRBV5-6 and TRBJ1-2): DAGVTQSPTHLIKTRGQQVTLRCSPKSGHDTVSWYQQALGQGPQFIFQYYEEEERQRGNFPDRFSGHQFPNYSSELNVNALLLGDSALYLCASSLGVFREGYGYTFGSGTRLTVV.

The rearrangement joins TRBV10-1 to TRBJ2-5; 8 bases map to TRBD2. Germline lookup yields CDR1 WNHNN and CDR2 SYGVQD (reference sequence). This CDR3 has 16 residues. J lost 5 bases, V lost 2 bases, and 10 bases had no gene match. CDR3 sequence reads: CASSEVGGGPKETQYF. In nucleotides, the CDR3 is TGCGCCAGCAGTGAGGTCGGCGGGGGGCCGAAGGAGACCCAGTACTTC.

This clone has just one count. The chain combines TRBV4-3 with TRBJ1-4; 9 bases align to TRBD1. The CDR3 sequence is 18 residues long. CDR1 is LGHNA, CDR2 YSLEER, per germline. The V segment lost 0 bases and the J segment 8 bases; nucleotides outside the gene matches: 13. In DNA form, the CDR3 reads TGCGCCAGCAGCCAAGAAGGTCAACAGGGGGCGCGTCTGGAAAAACTGTTTTTT. Protein sequence: CASSQEGQQGARLEKLFF.

This clone occurred once. The CDR3 bases are TGTGCCAGCAGTTATGACAGGGGCAATTCACCCCTCCACTTT. Its translation: CASSYDRGNSPLHF. The chain couples TRBV6-5 to TRBJ1-6; 8 bases align to TRBD1. The CDR3 is 14 residues long. The V gene's germline CDR1 is MNHEY and CDR2 SVGAGI. Trimming removed 3 bases from V and 7 bases from J; junction bases left unmatched: 2.

The rearrangement uses TRBV4-3 and TRBJ2-2, with D possibly matching TRBD2 (5 bases). V was shortened by 8 bases and J by 5 bases, with 18 bases between the two germline ends. CDR3 size: 15 residues. Germline lookup yields CDR1 LGHNA and CDR2 YSLEER. In nucleotides, the CDR3 is TGCGCCAGCGCTCTAGCACCAGTTACGACCGGGGAGCTGTTTTTT. Translating it yields CASALAPVTTGELFF.

The rearrangement joins TRBV28 to TRBJ2-1, with D possibly TRBD2 on 5 matching bases. The germline gives CDR1 MDHEN, CDR2 SYDVKM. Trimming cost V 2 bases and J 8 bases, with 22 bases left between them. The CDR3 totals 17 residues. The CDR3 is CASSLLLPSDGRDEQFF. As DNA, the CDR3 is TGTGCCAGCAGTTTACTATTACCGAGCGATGGGCGGGATGAGCAGTTCTTC. Drawing the rest from reference TRBV28 and TRBJ2-1, the complete variable domain is DVKVTQSSRYLVKRTGEKVFLECVQDMDHENMFWYRQDPGLGLRLIYFSYDVKMKEKGDIPEGYSVSREKKERFSLILESASTNQTSMYLCASSLLLPSDGRDEQFFGPGTRLTVL.

This chain links TRBV19 with TRBJ2-3, with D perhaps TRBD2 (6 bases). V was clipped by 1 base and J by 1 base, with 6 bases between them. Germline CDR1 reads LNHDA; CDR2 reads SQIVND (reference sequence). The CDR3 spans 14 residues. The CDR3 region is CASSIGGGTDTQYF. In DNA form, the CDR3 reads TGTGCCAGTAGTATAGGGGGGGGCACAGATACGCAGTATTTT.

This rearrangement joins TRBV11-3 to TRBJ2-7, with D possibly called TRBD1 or TRBD2 (5 bases each). Trimming pared 4 bases from V and 6 bases from J, leaving 16 bases between. The CDR3 length is 14 residues. The germline V gene has CDR1 SGHNT and CDR2 YENEEA. CDR3 region: CASSSYGGRGEQYF. The CDR3 DNA reads TGTGCCAGCAGCTCATATGGGGGAAGGGGCGAGCAGTACTTC.

This chain links TRBV11-3 with TRBJ2-5; 8 bases align to TRBD2. Germline CDR1 reads SGHNT; CDR2 reads YENEEA. CDR3 size: 13 residues. Trimming at V came to 3 bases and at J to 6 bases, leaving 3 bases not matched to a gene. CDR3 sequence reads: CASSLGGGQTQYF. The CDR3 DNA sequence: TGTGCCAGCAGCTTGGGCGGGGGGCAGACCCAGTACTTC.

The rearrangement joins TRBV6-6 to TRBJ2-1; TRBD2 matches at 8 bases. V gave up 2 bases and J gave up 5 bases; unmatched junction bases: 5. CDR3 length: 15 residues. CDR1 is MNHNY, CDR2 SVGAGI, per germline (reference sequence). CDR3 coding DNA: TGTGCCAGCAGTTACCACGGGACTAGGGACAATGAGCAGTTCTTC. Its translation: CASSYHGTRDNEQFF.

This sequence joins TRBV4-1 and TRBJ2-7; D tentatively fits TRBD1 or TRBD2 (5 bases each). From germline, CDR1 is MGHRA and CDR2 YSYEKL. The V and J ends lost 1 base and 6 bases respectively, with 19 bases between them. The CDR3 has 16 residues. CDR3 sequence reads: CASSQGGTLYTPEQYF. The CDR3, as DNA: TGCGCCAGCAGCCAAGGAGGGACCCTTTATACTCCCGAGCAGTACTTC.

The chain has TRBV21-1 and TRBJ1-5; the DNA was not used to check the table's D call, TRBD1. TRBV21-1 is labeled a pseudogene. The CDR3 has 18 amino acids. The DNA for the CDR3 is TGTGCCAGCAGCAAAGCCCGGGACAGCCCGCATGGCAATCAGCCCCAGCATTTT. Its protein is CASSKARDSPHGNQPQHF.

The gene calls are TRBV9 and TRBJ2-1; D is uncertain. Germline lookup yields CDR1 SGDLS and CDR2 YYNGEE. This CDR3 is 14 amino acids long. V was clipped by 2 bases and J by 4 bases, with 10 bases between them. The CDR3 DNA reads TGTGCCAGCAGCGTGGCAACAGTTTACAATGAGCAGTTCTTC. Protein product: CASSVATVYNEQFF.

This chain links TRBV30 with TRBJ2-7, with 9 bases matching TRBD2. The germline CDR1 and CDR2 sequences are GTSNPN and SVGIG (reference sequence). CDR3 size: 14 residues. The V segment lost 3 bases and the J segment 12 bases; nucleotides outside the gene matches: 15. Here the CDR3 DNA reads TGTGCCTGGAGCCCCGGGACGGGTAGCGGGAGTCTGTACTTC. It translates to CAWSPGTGSGSLYF.

This rearrangement joins TRBV28 to TRBJ1-5; no clear D gene. The V and J ends lost 5 bases and 3 bases respectively, with 11 bases between them. Germline CDR1 reads MDHEN; CDR2 reads SYDVKM. The CDR3 totals 14 residues. CDR3 sequence: CASSKIDTNQPQHF. CDR3 in DNA: TGTGCCAGCAGTAAAATAGACACCAATCAGCCCCAGCATTTT.

This rearrangement joins TRBV3-1 (or the pseudogene TRBV3-2) to TRBJ2-5; the D gene is possibly TRBD2 (6 bases). CDR1 is LGHDT and CDR2 is YNNKEL in the germline V gene (reference sequence). V lost 4 bases and J lost 4, with 13 bases in between. The CDR3 has 14 residues. CDR3 coding DNA: TGTGCCAGCAGCCGCAGCGGGTCTCGAGAGACCCAGTACTTC. This gives the protein CASSRSGSRETQYF.

The rearrangement joins TRBV28 to TRBJ2-5; no definite D call. V lost 6 bases and J 9 bases, leaving 20 bases between the germline ends. The CDR3 totals 14 residues. The germline V gene has CDR1 MDHEN and CDR2 SYDVKM. Here the CDR3 reads CASRPPGLPKAQYF. CDR3 in DNA: TGTGCCAGCAGACCCCCGGGCCTCCCAAAGGCCCAGTACTTC. The whole variable domain, remainder taken from reference TRBV28 and TRBJ2-5, is DVKVTQSSRYLVKRTGEKVFLECVQDMDHENMFWYRQDPGLGLRLIYFSYDVKMKEKGDIPEGYSVSREKKERFSLILESASTNQTSMYLCASRPPGLPKAQYFGPGTRLLVL.